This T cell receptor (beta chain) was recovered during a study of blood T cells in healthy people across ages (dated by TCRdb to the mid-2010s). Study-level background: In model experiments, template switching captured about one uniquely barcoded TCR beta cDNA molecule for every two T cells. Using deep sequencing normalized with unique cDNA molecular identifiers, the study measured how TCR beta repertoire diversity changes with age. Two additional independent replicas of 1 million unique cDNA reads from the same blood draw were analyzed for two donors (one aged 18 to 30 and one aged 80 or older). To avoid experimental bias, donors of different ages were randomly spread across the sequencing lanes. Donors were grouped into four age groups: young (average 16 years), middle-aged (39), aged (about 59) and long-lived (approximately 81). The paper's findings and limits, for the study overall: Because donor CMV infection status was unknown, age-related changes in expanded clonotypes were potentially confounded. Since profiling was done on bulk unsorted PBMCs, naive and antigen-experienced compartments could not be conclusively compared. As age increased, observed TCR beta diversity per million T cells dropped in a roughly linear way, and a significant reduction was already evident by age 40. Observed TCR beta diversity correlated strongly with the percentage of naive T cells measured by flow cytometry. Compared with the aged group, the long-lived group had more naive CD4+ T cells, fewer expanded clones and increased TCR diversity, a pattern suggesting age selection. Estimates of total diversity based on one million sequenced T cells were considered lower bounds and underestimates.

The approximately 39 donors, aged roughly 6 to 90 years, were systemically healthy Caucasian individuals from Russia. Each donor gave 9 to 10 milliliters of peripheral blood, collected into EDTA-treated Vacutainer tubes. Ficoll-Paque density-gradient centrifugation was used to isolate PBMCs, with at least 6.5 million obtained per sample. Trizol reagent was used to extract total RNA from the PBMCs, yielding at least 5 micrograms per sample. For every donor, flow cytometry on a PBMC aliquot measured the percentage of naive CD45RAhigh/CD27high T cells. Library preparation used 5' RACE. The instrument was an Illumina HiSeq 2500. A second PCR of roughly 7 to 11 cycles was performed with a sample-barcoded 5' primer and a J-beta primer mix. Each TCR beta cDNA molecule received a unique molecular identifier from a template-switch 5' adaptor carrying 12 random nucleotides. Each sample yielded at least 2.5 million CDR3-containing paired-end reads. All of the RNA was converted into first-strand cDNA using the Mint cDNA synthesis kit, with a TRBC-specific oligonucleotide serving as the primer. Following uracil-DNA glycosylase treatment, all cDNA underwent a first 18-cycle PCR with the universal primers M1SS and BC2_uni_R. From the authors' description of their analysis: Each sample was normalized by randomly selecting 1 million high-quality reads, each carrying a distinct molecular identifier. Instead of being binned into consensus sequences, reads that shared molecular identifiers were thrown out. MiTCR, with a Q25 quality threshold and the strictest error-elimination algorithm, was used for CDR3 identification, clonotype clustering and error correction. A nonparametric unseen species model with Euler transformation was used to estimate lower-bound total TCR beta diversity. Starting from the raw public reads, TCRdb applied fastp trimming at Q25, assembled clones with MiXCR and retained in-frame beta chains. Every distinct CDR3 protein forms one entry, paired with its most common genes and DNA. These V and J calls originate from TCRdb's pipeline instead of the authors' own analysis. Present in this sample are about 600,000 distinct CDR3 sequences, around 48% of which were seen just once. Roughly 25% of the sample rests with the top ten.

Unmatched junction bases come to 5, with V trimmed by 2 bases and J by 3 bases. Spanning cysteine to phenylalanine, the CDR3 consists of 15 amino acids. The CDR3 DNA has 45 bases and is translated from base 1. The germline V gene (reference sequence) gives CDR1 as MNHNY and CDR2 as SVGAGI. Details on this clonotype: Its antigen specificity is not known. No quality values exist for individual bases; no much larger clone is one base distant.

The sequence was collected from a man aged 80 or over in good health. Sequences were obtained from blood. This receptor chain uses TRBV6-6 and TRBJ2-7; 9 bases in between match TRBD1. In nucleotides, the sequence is TGTGCCAGCAGTTACGGGGACAGGGTAAACTACGAGCAGTACTTC. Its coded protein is CASSYGDRVNYEQYF.